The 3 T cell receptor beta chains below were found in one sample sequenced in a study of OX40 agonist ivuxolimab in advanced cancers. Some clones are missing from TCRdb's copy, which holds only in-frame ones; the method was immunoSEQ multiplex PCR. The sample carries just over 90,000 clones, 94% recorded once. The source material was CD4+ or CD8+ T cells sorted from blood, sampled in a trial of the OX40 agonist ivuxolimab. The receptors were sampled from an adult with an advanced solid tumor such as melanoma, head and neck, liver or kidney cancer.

CDR3: CASSGDRADQPQHF. CDR3 nucleotides: TGCGCCAGCAGCGGGGACAGGGCAGATCAGCCCCAGCATTTT. The chain couples TRBV4-3 to TRBJ1-5, with 9 bases that match TRBD1. Looked up from germline, CDR1 is LGHNA and CDR2 is YSLEER. The CDR3 spans 14 residues. J was trimmed by 5 bases and V by 5 bases; bases with no gene match: 4.

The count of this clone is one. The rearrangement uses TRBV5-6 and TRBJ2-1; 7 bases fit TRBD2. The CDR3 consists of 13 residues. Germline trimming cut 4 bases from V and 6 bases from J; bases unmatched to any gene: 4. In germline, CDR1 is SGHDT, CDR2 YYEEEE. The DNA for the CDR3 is TGTGCCAGCAGCCTGGGAGGGTCCAATGAGCAGTTCTTC. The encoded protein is CASSLGGSNEQFF.

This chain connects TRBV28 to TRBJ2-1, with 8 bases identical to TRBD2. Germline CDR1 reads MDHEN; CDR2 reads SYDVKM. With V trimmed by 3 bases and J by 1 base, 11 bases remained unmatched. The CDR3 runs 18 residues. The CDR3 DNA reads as TGTGCCAGCAGTTTCTCTTTGTCGGAGCGGGGGTCCTACAATGAGCAGTTCTTC. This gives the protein CASSFSLSERGSYNEQFF.